This is a list of T cell receptor beta chains from one sample in a study of control samples from healthy donors and cancer patients. Data came from immunoSEQ multiplex PCR; TCRdb stores just in-frame clones and leaves some out. The repertoire includes 57,000 or so clones, 90% of them detected once, and around 6% sits in the top ten. The sample was PBMCs. These receptors were collected from a man aged 55 to 69 with colorectal cancer. CDR3s include the opening cysteine and the closing phenylalanine or tryptophan. A D gene is named only where the DNA matches it firmly. Clone size is not always given. Where it is, it says once, few, many or a class for expanded clones.

J,size,V,D,DNA,CDR3
TRBJ1-1,.,TRBV19,TRBD1,TGTGCCAGTAGTCCGCGACAGGGGCACACTGAAGCTTTCTTT,CASSPRQGHTEAFF
TRBJ1-5,.,TRBV2,.,TGTGCCAGCAGTGAAGGGAATCAGCCCCAGCATTTT,CASSEGNQPQHF
TRBJ2-1,.,TRBV15,TRBD1,TGTGCCACCAGCCGGGACAGGGGCTCCTACAATGAGCAGTTCTTC,CATSRDRGSYNEQFF
TRBJ1-2,.,TRBV24-1,.,TGTGCCACCAGTGACACTGGGACCTATGGCTACACCTTC,CATSDTGTYGYTF
TRBJ1-6,.,TRBV5-4,TRBD1,TGTGCCAGCAGCCCGACAGGGGAGAATTCACCCCTCCACTTT,CASSPTGENSPLHF
TRBJ1-1,.,TRBV5-1,.,TGCGCCAGCAGCTTCACCCAGGGCCCAAACACTGAAGCTTTCTTT,CASSFTQGPNTEAFF
TRBJ1-4,.,TRBV4-1,.,TGCGCCAGCAGCGCCCCCCGGGGGGGTACGGGGGGTAATGAAAAACTGTTTTTT,CASSAPRGGTGGNEKLFF
TRBJ1-1,few,TRBV4-1,.,TGCGCCAGCAGCCAAGATAGAGGAGGGCAGCTAAACACTGAAGCTTTCTTT,CASSQDRGGQLNTEAFF
TRBJ2-3,.,TRBV4-2,.,TGTGCCAGCAGCCAAGTCGCGTCGAACACAGATACGCAGTATTTT,CASSQVASNTDTQYF
TRBJ2-1,.,TRBV2,TRBD1,TGTGCCAGCAGTGAACGGATGGGGACAGACTACAATGAGCAGTTCTTC,CASSERMGTDYNEQFF
TRBJ1-2,.,TRBV14,.,TGTGCCAGCAGCCAAGAGGCAGGGTTACAGATTCAATATGGCTACACCTTC,CASSQEAGLQIQYGYTF
TRBJ2-7,.,TRBV28,.,TGTGCCAGCACCCCTTTGGGGTACGACAGGATATCCTACGAGCAGTACTTC,CASTPLGYDRISYEQYF
TRBJ2-7,.,TRBV5-6,.,TGTGCCAGCAGCTTTCTGGCTGAGCAGTACTTC,CASSFLAEQYF
TRBJ2-2,.,TRBV2,.,TGTGCCAGCAGAGGACGGCTTGGGGCCGGGGAGCTGTTTTTT,CASRGRLGAGELFF
TRBJ1-2,.,TRBV5-1,.,TGCGCCAGCAGCTTGGACGGCCTCCGGTGGCTCTATGGCTACACCTTC,CASSLDGLRWLYGYTF
TRBJ2-7,.,TRBV10-2,TRBD1,TGCGCCAGCACCAGGACAGGGGACGTCTCCTACGAGCAGTACTTC,CASTRTGDVSYEQYF
TRBJ1-1,.,TRBV5-6,.,TGTGCCAGCAGCTTGCAGGGGCGAGTCACTGAAGCTTTCTTT,CASSLQGRVTEAFF
TRBJ2-1,.,TRBV28,TRBD1,TGTGCCAGCAGGGGACAGCAGCCCTCCTACAATGAGCAGTTCTTC,CASRGQQPSYNEQFF
TRBJ2-3,.,TRBV7-9,TRBD2,TGTGCCAGCATCGGGGGGGCGAAAGATACGCAGTATTTT,CASIGGAKDTQYF
TRBJ1-5,.,TRBV5-8,.,TGTGCCAGCAGCTTGGCCGGAGCAGGGAGGGAGCCCCAGCATTTT,CASSLAGAGREPQHF
TRBJ2-7,once,TRBV4-3,.,TGCGCCAGCAGCCAAGATGGGGCGCTAGACGAGCAGTACTTC,CASSQDGALDEQYF
TRBJ2-5,.,TRBV21-1,.,TGTGCCAGCAGAGAACTAGGCAACGGACAGGGGTGGGAGACCCAGTACTTC,CASRELGNGQGWETQYF
TRBJ2-1,.,TRBV28,TRBD2,TGTGCCAGCAGTGTCGGGACTAGCGGGGGTTACAATGAGCAGTTCTTC,CASSVGTSGGYNEQFF
TRBJ2-3,.,TRBV7-2,.,TGTGTCAGCAGCTTGGCGGGGTTCAGCACAGATACGCAGTATTTT,CVSSLAGFSTDTQYF
TRBJ1-4,.,TRBV19,.,TGTGCCAGTAGTATAGCGGACAGCAGGTTGCAACTGGATGAAAAACTGTTTTTT,CASSIADSRLQLDEKLFF
TRBJ2-3,.,TRBV19,TRBD2,TGTGCCAGTAGTTCCCTAACTAGCGGGGGATATACGCAGTATTTT,CASSSLTSGGYTQYF
TRBJ1-3,.,TRBV18,TRBD1,TGTGCCAGCTCACCCGGGACAGATGGAAACACCATATATTTT,CASSPGTDGNTIYF
TRBJ2-4,once,TRBV6-2/TRBV6-3,.,TGTGCCAGCAGTGTGGTGGGAAGAGAACGGGGAAGGGCCAAAAACATTCAGTACTTC,CASSVVGRERGRAKNIQYF
TRBJ2-3,.,TRBV6-5,.,TGTGCCAGCAGAGGGAGCGGGTCTAGCACAGATACGCAGTATTTT,CASRGSGSSTDTQYF
TRBJ2-5,.,TRBV19,.,TGTGCCAGTAGTATCCGCAGGGGGGAAGGAGAGACCCAGTACTTC,CASSIRRGEGETQYF
TRBJ1-5,.,TRBV4-3,.,TGCGCCAGCAGCCAAGATTCGGAGGGCAATCAGCCCCAGCATTTT,CASSQDSEGNQPQHF
TRBJ1-1,.,TRBV27,.,TGTGCCAGCAGTTACGCGGGGTCTGAGGAAGCTTTCTTT,CASSYAGSEEAFF
TRBJ2-2,.,TRBV2,TRBD1,TGTGCCAGCAACGAGGGTACAGGGGGCGCCCCGGTCACCGGGGAGCTGTTTTTT,CASNEGTGGAPVTGELFF
TRBJ1-6,.,TRBV3-1/TRBV3-2,TRBD1,TGTGCCAGCAGCCGGGGACAGGTTAGCTCCTATAATTCACCCCTCCACTTT,CASSRGQVSSYNSPLHF
TRBJ2-4,once,TRBV12-5,TRBD1,TGTGCTAGTGGCCCTGACAGGGGAGGCAACATTCAGTACTTC,CASGPDRGGNIQYF
TRBJ2-5,.,TRBV7-9,.,TGTGCCAGCAGCTTAGAGGGACGGGCGGAGACCCAGTACTTC,CASSLEGRAETQYF
TRBJ2-3,.,TRBV4-1,TRBD1,TGCGCCAGCAGCCCCCGACAGGGGGCAGATACGCAGTATTTT,CASSPRQGADTQYF
TRBJ2-1,.,TRBV5-1,.,TGCGCCAGCAGCAAGGGACAACCAAGCTCCTACAATGAGCAGTTCTTC,CASSKGQPSSYNEQFF
TRBJ2-1,.,TRBV6-5,TRBD2,TGTGCCAGCAGTTGGGGTAGCGGGGACCATTACAATGAGCAGTTCTTC,CASSWGSGDHYNEQFF
TRBJ2-7,.,TRBV5-5,.,TGTGCCAGCAGCTTGGGGGCAGGGACCGTCCCCTACGAGCAGTACTTC,CASSLGAGTVPYEQYF